Below are 21 T cell receptor beta chains sequenced from a single sample in a study of response to subunit inactivated influenza vaccine. Using its own MiXCR run on the RT-PCR reads, TCRdb lists one record per CDR3 protein. The sample contains around 600,000 distinct CDR3 sequences, approximately 10% of which appear only once. The same sample was also used in a study of T cells expressing NK-cell markers. From that second work: With UMIs, 5'RACE template switching was used to make TCR beta cDNA.

Sequencing was performed on PBMCs from blood, taken on the day of vaccination. These receptors were collected from a man aged 45-65 years who received an inactivated influenza vaccine.

This clonotype has a count of ten or more. This rearrangement joins TRBV20-1 to TRBJ1-5; TRBD1 matches 8 bases. J was trimmed by 0 bases and V by 3 bases; bases with no gene match: 10. Germline CDR1 is DFQATT and CDR2 is SNEGSKA (reference sequence). CDR3 length: 17 amino acids. The CDR3 DNA is TGCAGTGCTAGTAATGACAGGGGAATTTATAGCAATCAGCCCCAGCATTTT. As protein: CSASNDRGIYSNQPQHF.

The chain has TRBV7-6 and TRBJ2-5, with 8 bases matching TRBD2. The CDR3 is 15 residues long. Germline V gene lookup returns CDR1 SGHVS and CDR2 FNYEAQ. V was pared by 5 bases and J by 4 bases, with 9 bases of the junction left unmatched. This CDR3 reads CASSPGLAGPETQYF. CDR3 in DNA: TGTGCCAGCAGCCCAGGACTAGCTGGTCCAGAGACCCAGTACTTC. Variable domain in full (rest from reference TRBV7-6 and TRBJ2-5): GAGVSQSPRYKVTKRGQDVALRCDPISGHVSLYWYRQALGQGPEFLTYFNYEAQQDKSGLPNDRFSAERPEGSISTLTIQRTEQRDSAMYRCASSPGLAGPETQYFGPGTRLLVL.

This clonotype was recorded many times. This chain connects TRBV12-3 or TRBV12-4 to TRBJ2-3; maybe TRBD2 (7 bases). The CDR3 runs to 15 residues. Trimming stripped 5 bases from V and 1 base from J, with 13 bases between. CDR3 nucleotide sequence: TGTGCCAGCAGTCCCCGGGGGGCGCGCACAGATACGCAGTATTTT. Protein sequence: CASSPRGARTDTQYF.

CDR3 coding DNA: TGCAGTGCGACGGGGGGGCTCTTCAACGAGCAGTACTTC. This translates into CSATGGLFNEQYF. The chain carries TRBV20-1 and TRBJ2-7; TRBD2 agrees at 8 bases. J was trimmed by 5 bases and V by 6 bases; bases with no gene match: 9. The CDR3 contains 13 residues. Germline values: CDR1 DFQATT, CDR2 SNEGSKA (reference sequence).

This clonotype was recorded a few times. The chain is built from TRBV19 and TRBJ1-5, with D possibly being TRBD1 (5 bases). V lost 4 bases and J lost 3, with 13 bases in between. The germline V gene encodes CDR1 LNHDA and CDR2 SQIVND (reference sequence). This CDR3 region has 15 residues. DNA of the CDR3: TGTGCCAGTAGTAGGGAAGGGGACTACAATCAGCCCCAGCATTTT. Its protein is CASSREGDYNQPQHF.

The genes are TRBV14 and TRBJ2-4, with a tentative D call TRBD2 (6 bases). Germline V gene data show CDR1 as SGHDN and CDR2 as FVKESK. The CDR3 totals 13 residues. Trimming shortened V by 0 bases and J by 9 bases, and 9 bases separated the two germline ends. The chain's CDR3 is CASSQDLGGIQYF. The DNA of the CDR3 is TGTGCCAGCAGCCAAGATCTGGGGGGCATTCAGTACTTC.

In its sample, this clonotype was seen a few times. The genes are TRBV5-1 and TRBJ1-4, with D unclear. Per the germline V gene, CDR1 is SGHRS and CDR2 is YFSETQ. V lost 0 bases and J 7 bases, leaving 10 bases between the germline ends. The CDR3 has 14 amino acids. CDR3 amino acids: CASSLDSGFEKLFF. CDR3 DNA sequence: TGCGCCAGCAGCTTGGACAGCGGATTTGAAAAACTGTTTTTT.

In this sample, this clonotype turned up a few times. The V call is TRBV7-8, the J call TRBJ2-3; D could derive from TRBD1 or TRBD2 (5 bases each). V shed 2 bases and J shed 2 bases, with 17 bases lying between them. The CDR3 totals 17 residues. Per the germline V gene, CDR1 is SGHVS and CDR2 is FQNEAQ. DNA of the CDR3: TGTGCCAGCAGCTTAAAATCTCTACGGGACCACACAGATACGCAGTATTTT. Its protein is CASSLKSLRDHTDTQYF.

This clonotype was observed many times. CDR3: CSAPARGRINEQFF. The CDR3 region has the DNA TGCAGTGCACCCGCGAGGGGGCGGATTAATGAGCAGTTCTTC. The chain carries TRBV20-1 and TRBJ2-1, with 7 bases fitting TRBD1. The V and J ends lost 6 bases and 7 bases, in that order; junction bases with no gene match: 12. CDR3 size: 14 residues. Per the germline V gene, CDR1 is DFQATT and CDR2 is SNEGSKA (reference sequence).

This clonotype has just a few counts. This chain connects TRBV4-3 to TRBJ1-2; 8 bases align to TRBD1. The V and J ends lost 1 base and 7 bases, in that order; junction bases with no gene match: 11. The CDR3 is made up of 16 amino acids. Looked up from germline, CDR1 is LGHNA and CDR2 is YSLEER. As DNA, the CDR3 is TGCGCCAGCAGCCAAGCTCTGGGACAGGTTTTGCGTGGCTACACCTTC. It specifies CASSQALGQVLRGYTF.

This clonotype was recorded a few times. This chain uses TRBV12-3 or TRBV12-4 with TRBJ2-7, with 10 bases fitting TRBD2. V was clipped by 6 bases and J by 4 bases; unmatched bases: 12. The CDR3 runs 16 residues. The CDR3 reads CASSTGGGLASYEQYF. The CDR3 DNA sequence: TGTGCCAGCAGCACGGGGGGGGGACTAGCGTCTTACGAGCAGTACTTC.

This clonotype was detected only a few times. CDR3 bases: TGTGCCACCAGCATCCCGGGACAGGGGGCAGATACGCAGTATTTT. It specifies CATSIPGQGADTQYF. The rearrangement links TRBV15 to TRBJ2-3; 11 bases fit TRBD1. With 4 bases clipped from V and 4 bases from J, the junction kept 4 bases outside the gene matches. The CDR3 consists of 15 residues. The V gene's germline CDR1 is LNHNV and CDR2 YYDKDF (reference sequence).

This clonotype was detected ten times or more. J is TRBJ2-7 and V is TRBV24-1; 11 bases map to TRBD1. Germline V gene lookup returns CDR1 KGHDR and CDR2 SFDVKD. Trimming took 4 bases from V and 5 from J; bases not matched to a gene: 6. CDR3 length equals 15 residues. The CDR3, as DNA: TGTGCCACCAGTGAAACCGGGACAGGGGGGAACGAGCAGTACTTC. Residues: CATSETGTGGNEQYF.

The V call is TRBV18, the J call TRBJ1-1; a weak D match, TRBD1 (5 bases). CDR1 is KGHSH and CDR2 is LQKENI in the germline V gene. The CDR3 has 14 amino acids. V lost 1 base and J 4 bases, leaving 10 bases between the germline ends. The CDR3 sequence is CASSPQEGATEAFF. CDR3 bases: TGTGCCAGCTCACCACAGGAAGGGGCCACTGAAGCTTTCTTT.

The chain combines TRBV5-1 with TRBJ1-1, with D perhaps TRBD1 (5 bases). V dropped 7 bases and J dropped 6 bases, with 19 bases sitting between them. The CDR3 is 14 residues long. Germline V gene data show CDR1 as SGHRS and CDR2 as YFSETQ. The CDR3 region has the DNA TGCGCCAGCTTCTCGGGGCAGGGCCGTTCTGAAGCTTTCTTT. Translated, it gives CASFSGQGRSEAFF.

This clonotype was seen a handful of times. The CDR3 DNA follows: TGCGCCAGCAGCCAAGACTTGAACATCGAGCAGTACTTC. Encoded protein: CASSQDLNIEQYF. This chain joins TRBV4-3 and TRBJ2-7; D gene uncertain. The germline CDR1 and CDR2 sequences are LGHNA and YSLEER. V lost 0 bases and J lost 6, with 9 bases in between. The CDR3 has 13 residues.

The chain couples TRBV6-2 or TRBV6-3 to TRBJ2-7; 9 bases are shared with TRBD1. The V gene's germline CDR1 is MNHEY and CDR2 SVGEGT. This CDR3 region has 16 residues. V was pared by 4 bases and J by 7 bases, with 14 bases of the junction left unmatched. CDR3 nucleotide sequence: TGTGCCAGCAGTTCCTTCTTTCGGACAGGGGCCAGAGAGCAGTACTTC. Amino acids: CASSSFFRTGAREQYF.

V is TRBV11-2 and J is TRBJ1-2; D is uncertain. The V end lost 5 bases, the J end lost 3 bases, and 16 bases lay between the germline ends. This CDR3 has 15 residues. Germline-derived CDR1 and CDR2 are SGHAT and FQNNGV. The CDR3 nucleotides read TGTGCCAGCAGCGCCCAGGTGGGAGGAGACTATGGCTACACCTTC. Encoded protein: CASSAQVGGDYGYTF.

The V call is TRBV12-3 or TRBV12-4, the J call TRBJ2-5; D is possibly TRBD2 (6 bases). The V end was cut by 1 base, the J end by 5 bases, with 17 bases between. The CDR3 runs 16 residues. This chain's CDR3 is CASSLGLSFGGETQYF. Written as DNA, the CDR3 is TGTGCCAGCAGTTTAGGACTATCGTTTGGGGGGGAGACCCAGTACTTC.

The J gene is TRBJ1-1, the V gene TRBV29-1; the match to TRBD1 covers 11 bases. V gave up 3 bases and J gave up 4 bases; unmatched junction bases: 10. Germline lookup yields CDR1 SQVTM and CDR2 ANQGSEA. The CDR3 sequence is 16 residues long. The CDR3 spells CSVESLRDRGGTEAFF. As DNA, the CDR3 is TGCAGCGTTGAGAGTTTGAGGGACAGGGGGGGCACTGAAGCTTTCTTT.

In this sample, this clonotype turned up a few times. J is TRBJ1-6 and V is TRBV30, with D possibly being TRBD1 (6 bases). The CDR3 is made up of 13 amino acids. Trimming shortened V by 6 bases and J by 7 bases, and 13 bases separated the two germline ends. CDR1 is GTSNPN, CDR2 SVGIG, per germline (reference sequence). The CDR3 DNA reads as TGTGCCTGTGCTTGGACAGTCAATTCACCCCTCCACTTT. Its protein product is CACAWTVNSPLHF.